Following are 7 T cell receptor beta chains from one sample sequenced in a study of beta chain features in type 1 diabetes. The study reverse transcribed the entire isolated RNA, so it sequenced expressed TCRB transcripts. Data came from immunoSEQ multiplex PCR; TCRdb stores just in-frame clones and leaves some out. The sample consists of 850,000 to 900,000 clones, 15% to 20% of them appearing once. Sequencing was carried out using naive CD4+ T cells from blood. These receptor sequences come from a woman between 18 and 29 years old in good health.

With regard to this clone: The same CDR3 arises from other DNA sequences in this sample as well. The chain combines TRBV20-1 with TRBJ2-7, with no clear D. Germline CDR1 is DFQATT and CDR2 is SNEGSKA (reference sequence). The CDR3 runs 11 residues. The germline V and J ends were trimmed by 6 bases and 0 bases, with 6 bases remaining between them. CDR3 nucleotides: TGCAGTGCGGCAGACTCCTACGAGCAGTACTTC. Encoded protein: CSAADSYEQYF.

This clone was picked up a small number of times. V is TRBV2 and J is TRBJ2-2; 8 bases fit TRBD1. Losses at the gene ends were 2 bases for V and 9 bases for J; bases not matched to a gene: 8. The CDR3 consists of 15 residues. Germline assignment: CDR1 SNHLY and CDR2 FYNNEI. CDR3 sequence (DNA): TGTGCCAGCAGTGAAATTCGACAGGGGCCCCGGGAGCTGTTTTTT. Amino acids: CASSEIRQGPRELFF.

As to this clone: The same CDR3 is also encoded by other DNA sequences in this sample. In DNA, the CDR3 is TGTGCCAGCTCACCACCAGAAGGGAATGAGCAGTTCTTC. This codes for CASSPPEGNEQFF. The chain recombines TRBV18 with TRBJ2-1; D ambiguous. Germline lookup yields CDR1 KGHSH and CDR2 LQKENI. V lost 0 bases and J lost 7, with 7 bases in between. The CDR3 extends over 13 amino acids.

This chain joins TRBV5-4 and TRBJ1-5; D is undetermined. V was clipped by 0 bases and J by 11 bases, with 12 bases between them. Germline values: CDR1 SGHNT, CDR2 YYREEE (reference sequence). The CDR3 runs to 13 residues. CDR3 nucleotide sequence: TGTGCCAGCAGCTTGGGCCTGGAGGGAGCCCAGCATTTT. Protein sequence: CASSLGLEGAQHF.

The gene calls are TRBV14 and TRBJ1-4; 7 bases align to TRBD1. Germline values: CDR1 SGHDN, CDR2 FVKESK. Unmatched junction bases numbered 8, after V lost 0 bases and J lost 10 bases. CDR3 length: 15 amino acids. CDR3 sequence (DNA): TGTGCCAGCAGCCAAGATGGTAGGGACAGAGGAAAACTGTTTTTT. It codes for CASSQDGRDRGKLFF.

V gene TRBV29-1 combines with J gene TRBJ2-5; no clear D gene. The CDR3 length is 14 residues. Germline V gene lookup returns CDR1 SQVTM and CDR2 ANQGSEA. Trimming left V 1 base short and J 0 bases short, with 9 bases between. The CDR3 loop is CSVEVHTNQETQYF. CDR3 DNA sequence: TGCAGCGTTGAAGTTCACACCAACCAAGAGACCCAGTACTTC.

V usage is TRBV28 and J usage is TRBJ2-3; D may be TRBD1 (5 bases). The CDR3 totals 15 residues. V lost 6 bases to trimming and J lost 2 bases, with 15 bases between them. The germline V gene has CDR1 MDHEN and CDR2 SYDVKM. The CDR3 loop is CASRLGVGITDTQYF. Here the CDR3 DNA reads TGTGCCAGCAGGCTAGGGGTGGGGATCACAGATACGCAGTATTTT.